This TCR beta chain came from a study of early T cells in non-severe SARS-CoV-2 infection (dated by TCRdb to the early 2020s). Broadly, across the study: Bulk RNA from unsorted whole blood was used for TCR sequencing, so alpha and beta chains could not be paired.

This clonotype was recorded many times. No cognate antigen has been identified for it. No per-base quality is available; no much larger clone lies one base away. Receptor amplification or capture employed 5' RACE. Sequencer: NextSeq 500. In the TCR library protocol, unique molecular identifiers were attached to individual cDNA molecules to correct for PCR bias and sequencing error. Both TCR alpha and beta chains were sequenced, and tight co-correlation was observed between alpha and beta sequence abundances in each sample. As for how the authors treated the data: Decombinator V4 was used to perform V gene, J gene and CDR3 annotation of TCR sequences. TCRs were defined as expanded if a significant change between any two time points was detected under a Poisson model with p below 0.0001. TCR abundances were normalised to the total number of TCRs sequenced per sample and were expressed as counts per million. MAIT TCRs were defined by TRAV1-2 paired with TRAJ12, TRAJ20 or TRAJ33, and iNKT TCRs by TRAV10 paired with TRAJ18. VDJdb, accessed on 1 November 2021, was searched for TCRs annotated for CMV, EBV and SARS-CoV-2, and TCRs annotated for more than one antigen were excluded. TCRdb reworked the public reads: Q25 trimming with fastp, MiXCR clone assembly, productive beta chains retained. For every CDR3 protein sequence, its rows merge into one entry that carries the most common genes and DNA. None of the V and J calls come from the authors' own analysis; TCRdb made them. Within this sample are about 18,000 distinct CDR3 sequences, with roughly 6.1% of them counted one time only. Jointly, the top ten make up 6.3% of the sample.

Via the germline V gene, CDR1 is KGHDR and CDR2 SFDVKD. Trimming at the junction amounts to 3 bases on V and 7 bases on J, and the germline ends lie 15 bases apart. Reading from cysteine to phenylalanine, the CDR3 counts 14 amino acids. Kept here is only the CDR3 DNA, which spans 42 bases and is read in frame from base 1. Overall study outcomes, separate from this receptor: VDJdb matching was skewed toward anti-spike CD8 responses and likely underestimated virus-specific expansions, missing private and CD4 specificities.

A case-control design nested within a healthcare worker cohort in London, UK, was used, with weekly nasopharyngeal swab PCR tests and blood sampling performed. Healthcare workers were enrolled in the week of the UK lockdown, from 23 to 31 March 2020, and were followed every week for up to roughly 15 weeks. This TCR was sampled from an adult who was a healthcare worker with PCR-confirmed SARS-CoV-2 infection or an uninfected control (not recorded which). This chain is built from TRBV24-1 and TRBJ2-7, with TRBD2 as a weak D call on 6 bases. Sequencing input: whole blood. The base sequence is TGTGCCACCAGTGATCGCATAAGCCGGGGGGAGCAGTACTTC. Its amino acids are CATSDRISRGEQYF.